The clone carrying this T cell receptor (beta chain) was seen more than once but under ten times. Its cognate antigen is unknown. V lost 7 bases and J lost 3, with 12 bases in between. Germline lookup yields CDR1 MDHEN and CDR2 SYDVKM. This CDR3 is built from 13 residues. The sample is drawn from a study of a mutant IDH1 vaccine in newly diagnosed glioma. Study as a whole: The vaccination schedule gave patients eight doses in weeks 1, 3, 5, 7, 11, 15, 19 and 23. Patients got radiotherapy, temozolomide, or both beforehand, and most got both.

This table comes from immunoSEQ multiplex PCR, and its TCRdb copy is limited to in-frame clones, with some not included. The repertoire consists of roughly 120,000 clones, with just under 80% occurring once and the leading ten covering 5.5%. Time point described: week 11, during vaccination. With topical imiquimod, each dose of the vaccine consisted of 300 ug of mutant IDH1 20-mer peptide. Study results and limitations: Across multiple MHC alleles, about 95% of patients had vaccine-induced responses.

The V and J genes are TRBV28 and TRBJ1-2; D might be TRBD1 (5 bases). The specimen comprised PBMCs, sampled from a glioma patient whose treatment included an IDH1 peptide vaccine. The source is a man in his forties with glioma. As DNA, the CDR3 is TGTGCCAGCATCCCAGGGAATGACTATGGCTACACCTTC. As protein: CASIPGNDYGYTF.